This T cell receptor beta chain is from a study of identical twins. The CDR3 has 15 residues. Germline CDR1 is MGHRA and CDR2 is YSYEKL. V lost 7 bases and J lost 5, with 20 bases in between. TCRdb re-called the 5' RACE reads through MiXCR, storing one row per CDR3 protein. The sample lists 700,000 to 950,000 distinct CDR3 sequences; roughly an eighth were seen once. This clonotype has only a few counts. These data also featured in a second study, about yellow fever vaccine responses in identical twins.

Sequencing used PBMCs. The J gene is TRBJ1-1, the V gene TRBV4-1; the D is unclear. The clonotype comes from a woman between 18 and 29 years old in good health. CDR3 residues: CASTMSPVVVTEAFF. The CDR3 DNA reads TGCGCCAGCACTATGTCGCCGGTCGTTGTAACTGAAGCTTTCTTT.